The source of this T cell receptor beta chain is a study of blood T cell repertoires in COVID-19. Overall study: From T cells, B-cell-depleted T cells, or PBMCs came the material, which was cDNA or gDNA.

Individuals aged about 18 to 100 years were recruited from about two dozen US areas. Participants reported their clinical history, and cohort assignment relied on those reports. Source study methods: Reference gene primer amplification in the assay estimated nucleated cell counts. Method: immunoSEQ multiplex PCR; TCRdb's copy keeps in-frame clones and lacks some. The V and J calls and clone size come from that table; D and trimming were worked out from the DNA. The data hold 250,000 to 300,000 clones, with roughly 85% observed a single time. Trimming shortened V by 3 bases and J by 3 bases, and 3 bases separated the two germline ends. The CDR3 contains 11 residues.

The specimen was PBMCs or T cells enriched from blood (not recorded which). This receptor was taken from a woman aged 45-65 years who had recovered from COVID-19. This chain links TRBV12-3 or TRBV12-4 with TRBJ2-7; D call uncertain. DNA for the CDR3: TGTGCCAGCAGTTTCGGCTACGAGCAGTACTTC. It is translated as CASSFGYEQYF.